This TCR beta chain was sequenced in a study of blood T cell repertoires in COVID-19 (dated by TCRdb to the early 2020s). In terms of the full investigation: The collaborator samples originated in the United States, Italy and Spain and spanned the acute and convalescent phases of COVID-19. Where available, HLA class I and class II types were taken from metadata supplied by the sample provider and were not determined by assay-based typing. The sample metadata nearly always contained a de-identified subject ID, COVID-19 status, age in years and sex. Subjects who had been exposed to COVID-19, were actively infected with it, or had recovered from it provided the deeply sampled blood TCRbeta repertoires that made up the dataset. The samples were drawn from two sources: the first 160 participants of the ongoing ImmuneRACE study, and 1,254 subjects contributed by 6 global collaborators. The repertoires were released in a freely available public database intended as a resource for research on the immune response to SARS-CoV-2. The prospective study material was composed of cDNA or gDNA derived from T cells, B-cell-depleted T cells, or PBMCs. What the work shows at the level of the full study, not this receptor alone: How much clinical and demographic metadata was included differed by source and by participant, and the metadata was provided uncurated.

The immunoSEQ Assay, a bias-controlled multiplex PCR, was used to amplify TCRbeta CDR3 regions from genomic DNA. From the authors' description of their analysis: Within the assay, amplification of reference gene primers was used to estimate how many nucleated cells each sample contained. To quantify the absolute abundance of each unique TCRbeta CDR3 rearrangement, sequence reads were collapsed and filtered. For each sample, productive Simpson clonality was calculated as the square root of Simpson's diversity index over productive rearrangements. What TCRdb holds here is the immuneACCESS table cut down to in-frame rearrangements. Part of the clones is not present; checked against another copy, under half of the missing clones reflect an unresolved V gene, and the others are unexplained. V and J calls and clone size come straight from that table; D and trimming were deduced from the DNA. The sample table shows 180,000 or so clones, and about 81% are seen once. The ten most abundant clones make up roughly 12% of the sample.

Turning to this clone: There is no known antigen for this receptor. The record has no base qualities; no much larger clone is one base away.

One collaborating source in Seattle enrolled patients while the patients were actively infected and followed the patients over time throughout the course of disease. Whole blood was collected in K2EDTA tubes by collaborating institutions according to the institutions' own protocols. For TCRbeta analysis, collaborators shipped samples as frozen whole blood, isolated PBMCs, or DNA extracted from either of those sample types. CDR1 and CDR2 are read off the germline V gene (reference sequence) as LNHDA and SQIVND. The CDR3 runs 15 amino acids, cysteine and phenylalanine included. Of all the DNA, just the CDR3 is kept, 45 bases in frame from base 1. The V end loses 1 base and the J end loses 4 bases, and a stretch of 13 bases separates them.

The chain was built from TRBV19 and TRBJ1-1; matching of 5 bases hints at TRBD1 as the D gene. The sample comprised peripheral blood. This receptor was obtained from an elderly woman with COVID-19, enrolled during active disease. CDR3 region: CASSIAGGGGTEAFF. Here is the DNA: TGTGCCAGTAGTATAGCCGGGGGTGGTGGCACTGAAGCTTTCTTT.